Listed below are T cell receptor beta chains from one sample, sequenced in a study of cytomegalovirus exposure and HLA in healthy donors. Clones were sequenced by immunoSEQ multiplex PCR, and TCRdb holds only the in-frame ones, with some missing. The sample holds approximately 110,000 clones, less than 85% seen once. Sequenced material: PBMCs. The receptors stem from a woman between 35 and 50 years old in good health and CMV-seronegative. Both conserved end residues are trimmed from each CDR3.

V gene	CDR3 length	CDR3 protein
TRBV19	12	ASSRGSDGNTIY
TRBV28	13	ASSLGTGVTDTQY
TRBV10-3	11	AIRTLASDTQY
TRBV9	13	ASSVGTGGGHEQY
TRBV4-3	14	ASSQDGSLITNEQF
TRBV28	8	ASRSYEQY
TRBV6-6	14	ASSLRLAGGPYEQY
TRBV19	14	ASSIDDRSAYRGYT
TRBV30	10	AWTGGRTEAF
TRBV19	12	ASIGTDYTDTQY
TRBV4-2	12	ASSQGGGTYEQY
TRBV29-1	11	SVAPGQAYEQY
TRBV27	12	ASSLRREGETQY
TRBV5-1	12	AGGLEGNNQPQH
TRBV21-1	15	ASSKEEAEISYNEQF
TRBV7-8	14	ASSGRTGWSGNTIY
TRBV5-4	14	ASSSGLAGTTGELF
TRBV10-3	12	AISAFVSDSPLH
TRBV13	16	ASSFWPSGGSSYNEQF
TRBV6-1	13	ASSAGLAASYEQY
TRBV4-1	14	ASSQGGARPTDTQY
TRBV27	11	ASRLREYTEAF
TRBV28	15	ASRRTGGASGANVLT
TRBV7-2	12	ASSSGLPQETQY
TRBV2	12	ASSGGGVNSPLH
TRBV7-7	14	ASSFSSGGAVDEQF
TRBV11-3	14	ASSPYRGGSGDEQF
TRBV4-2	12	ASSQGGGSYEQY
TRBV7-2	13	ASSFGDRGDQPQH
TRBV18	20	ASSPPLALAIKYDQSYNEQF
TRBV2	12	ASSEPSGGYEQY
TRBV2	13	ASSEAAIGGYGYT
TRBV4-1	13	ASSRQGSSGNTIY
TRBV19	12	ASKEGPSYNEQF
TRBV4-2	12	ASSQDSSNSPLH
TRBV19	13	ASQRGTGVVDEQF
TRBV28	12	ASRWGQGREKLF
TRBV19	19	ASSTVPGLAGAGGVGGPQY
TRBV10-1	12	ASIPGQGSFEQY
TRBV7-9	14	ASSPKGPGAGPWDT
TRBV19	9	ATKTGWLQF
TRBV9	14	ASSFQRGVGGDEQF
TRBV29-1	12	SVEDHQGLEGYT
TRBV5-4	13	ASSLDARSPWEQY
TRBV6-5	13	ASSYSGVPGTEAF